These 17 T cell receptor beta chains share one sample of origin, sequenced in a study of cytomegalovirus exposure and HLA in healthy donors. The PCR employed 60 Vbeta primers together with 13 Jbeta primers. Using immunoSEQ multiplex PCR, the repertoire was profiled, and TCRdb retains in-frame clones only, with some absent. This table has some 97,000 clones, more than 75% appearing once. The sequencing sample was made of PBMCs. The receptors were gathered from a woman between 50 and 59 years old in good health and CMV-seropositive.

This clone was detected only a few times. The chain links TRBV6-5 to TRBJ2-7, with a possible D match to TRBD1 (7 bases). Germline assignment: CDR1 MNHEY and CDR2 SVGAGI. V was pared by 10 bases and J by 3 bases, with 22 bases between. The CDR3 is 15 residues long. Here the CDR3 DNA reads TGTGCCACCCACCCTAGGGGCCAGGGGGGCTACGAGCAGTACTTC. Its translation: CATHPRGQGGYEQYF.

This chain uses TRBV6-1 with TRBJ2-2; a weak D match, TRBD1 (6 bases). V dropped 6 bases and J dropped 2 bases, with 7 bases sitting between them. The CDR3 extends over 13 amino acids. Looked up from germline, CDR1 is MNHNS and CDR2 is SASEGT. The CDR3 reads CASRQGNTGELFF. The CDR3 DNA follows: TGTGCCAGCAGACAGGGAAACACCGGGGAGCTGTTTTTT.

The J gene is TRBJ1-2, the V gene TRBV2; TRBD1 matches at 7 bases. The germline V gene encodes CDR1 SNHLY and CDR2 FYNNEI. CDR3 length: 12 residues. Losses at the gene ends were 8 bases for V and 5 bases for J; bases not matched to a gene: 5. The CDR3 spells CASATGEYGYTF. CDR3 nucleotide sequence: TGTGCCAGCGCAACAGGGGAGTATGGCTACACCTTC.

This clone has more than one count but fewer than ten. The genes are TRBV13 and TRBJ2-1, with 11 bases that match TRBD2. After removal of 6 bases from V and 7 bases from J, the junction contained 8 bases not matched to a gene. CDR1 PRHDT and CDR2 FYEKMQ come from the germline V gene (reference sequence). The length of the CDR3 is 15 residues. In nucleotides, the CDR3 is TGTGCCAGCAGTAAACTAGCGGGGGTGAGGAATGAGCAGTTCTTC. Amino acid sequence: CASSKLAGVRNEQFF.

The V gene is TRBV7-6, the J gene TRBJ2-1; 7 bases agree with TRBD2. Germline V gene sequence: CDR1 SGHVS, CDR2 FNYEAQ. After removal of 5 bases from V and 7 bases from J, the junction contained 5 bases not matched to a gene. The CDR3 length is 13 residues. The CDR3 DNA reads TGTGCCAGCAGCCGGACCGGGGGGAATGAGCAGTTCTTC. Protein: CASSRTGGNEQFF.

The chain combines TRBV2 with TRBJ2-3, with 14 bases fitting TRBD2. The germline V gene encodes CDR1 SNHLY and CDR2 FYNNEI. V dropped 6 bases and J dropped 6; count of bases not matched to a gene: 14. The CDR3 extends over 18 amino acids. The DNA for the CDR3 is TGTGCCAGCAGCCCGGCCGGGACTAGCGGGAGACCGGGCGATACGCAGTATTTT. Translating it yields CASSPAGTSGRPGDTQYF.

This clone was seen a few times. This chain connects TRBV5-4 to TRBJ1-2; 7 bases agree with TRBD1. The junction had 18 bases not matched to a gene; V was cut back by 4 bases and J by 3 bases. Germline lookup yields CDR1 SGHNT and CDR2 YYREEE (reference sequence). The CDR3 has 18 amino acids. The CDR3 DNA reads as TGTGCCAGCAGCCCGTCCCTCCCCGGGAGGGGGCGCTACTATGGCTACACCTTC. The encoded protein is CASSPSLPGRGRYYGYTF.

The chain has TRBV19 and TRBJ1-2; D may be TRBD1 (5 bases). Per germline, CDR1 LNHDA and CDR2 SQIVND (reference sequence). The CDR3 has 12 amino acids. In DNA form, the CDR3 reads TGTGTCACCCAGGGCGTGGACTATGGCTACACCTTC. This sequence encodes CVTQGVDYGYTF.

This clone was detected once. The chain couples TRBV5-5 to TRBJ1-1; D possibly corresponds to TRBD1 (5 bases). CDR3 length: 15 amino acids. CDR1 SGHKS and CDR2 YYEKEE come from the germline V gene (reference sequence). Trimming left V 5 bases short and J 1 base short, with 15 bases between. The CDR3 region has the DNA TGTGCCAGCAGGTTACCCGGACATTCGAACACTGAAGCTTTCTTT. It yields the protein CASRLPGHSNTEAFF.

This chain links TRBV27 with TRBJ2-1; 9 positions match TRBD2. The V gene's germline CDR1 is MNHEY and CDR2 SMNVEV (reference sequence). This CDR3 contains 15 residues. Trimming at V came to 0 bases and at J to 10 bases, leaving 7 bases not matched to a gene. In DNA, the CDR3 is TGTGCCAGCAGTTTATCGTTAGCGGGAGACCGGGAGCAGTTCTTC. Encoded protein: CASSLSLAGDREQFF.

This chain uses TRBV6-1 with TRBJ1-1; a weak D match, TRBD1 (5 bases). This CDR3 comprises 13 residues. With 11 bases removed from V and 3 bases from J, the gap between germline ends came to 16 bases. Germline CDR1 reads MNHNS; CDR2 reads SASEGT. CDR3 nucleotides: TGTGCCGCGCCTGACAGCGGGGACACTGAAGCTTTCTTT. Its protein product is CAAPDSGDTEAFF.

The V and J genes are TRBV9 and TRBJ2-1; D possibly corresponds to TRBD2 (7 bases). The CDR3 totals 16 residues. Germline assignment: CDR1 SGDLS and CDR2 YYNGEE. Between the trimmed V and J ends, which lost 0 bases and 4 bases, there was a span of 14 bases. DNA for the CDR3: TGTGCCAGCAGCGTAGGGTTAGGGGGGGTTTACAATGAGCAGTTCTTC. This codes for CASSVGLGGVYNEQFF.

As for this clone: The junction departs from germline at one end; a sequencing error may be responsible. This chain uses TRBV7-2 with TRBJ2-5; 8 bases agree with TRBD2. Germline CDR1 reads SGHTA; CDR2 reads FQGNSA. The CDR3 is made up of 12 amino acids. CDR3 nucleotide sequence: TGTGCCAGCAGCTCCTGGAGCGGGAGTACGGACTTC. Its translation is CASSSWSGSTDF.

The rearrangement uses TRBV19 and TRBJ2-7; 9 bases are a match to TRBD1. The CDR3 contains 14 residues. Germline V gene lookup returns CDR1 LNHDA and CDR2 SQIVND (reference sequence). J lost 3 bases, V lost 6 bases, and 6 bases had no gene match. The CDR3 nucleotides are TGTGCCAGTAGCCCTTCGACAGGGGGCTACGAGCAGTACTTC. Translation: CASSPSTGGYEQYF. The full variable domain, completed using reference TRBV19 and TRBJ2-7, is DGGITQSPKYLFRKEGQNVTLSCEQNLNHDAMYWYRQDPGQGLRLIYYSQIVNDFQKGDIAEGYSVSREKKESFPLTVTSAQKNPTAFYLCASSPSTGGYEQYFGPGTRLTVT.

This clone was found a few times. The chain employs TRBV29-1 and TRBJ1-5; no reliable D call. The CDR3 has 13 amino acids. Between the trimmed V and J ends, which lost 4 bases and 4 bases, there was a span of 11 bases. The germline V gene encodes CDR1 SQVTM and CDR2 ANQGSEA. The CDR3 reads CSVGEGYNQPQHF. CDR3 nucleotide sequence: TGCAGCGTTGGGGAGGGTTATAATCAGCCCCAGCATTTT.

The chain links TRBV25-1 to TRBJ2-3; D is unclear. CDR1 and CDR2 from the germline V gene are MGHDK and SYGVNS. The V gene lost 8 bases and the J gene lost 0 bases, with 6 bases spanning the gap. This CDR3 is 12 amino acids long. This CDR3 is CASGLSTDTQYF. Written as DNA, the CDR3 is TGTGCCAGCGGTCTAAGCACAGATACGCAGTATTTT.

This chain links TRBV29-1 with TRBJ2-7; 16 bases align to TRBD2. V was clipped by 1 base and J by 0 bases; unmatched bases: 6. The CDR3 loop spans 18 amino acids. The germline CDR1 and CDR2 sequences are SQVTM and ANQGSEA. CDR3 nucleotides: TGCAGCGTTGAAGGGGGGACTAGCGGGAGGGGAAGCTCCTACGAGCAGTACTTC. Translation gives CSVEGGTSGRGSSYEQYF.